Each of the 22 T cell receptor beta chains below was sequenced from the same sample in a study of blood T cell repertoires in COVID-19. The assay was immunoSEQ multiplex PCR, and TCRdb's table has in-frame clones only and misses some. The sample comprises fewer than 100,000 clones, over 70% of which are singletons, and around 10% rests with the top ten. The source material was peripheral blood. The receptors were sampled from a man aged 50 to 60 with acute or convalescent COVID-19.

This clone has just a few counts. CDR3 in amino acids: CASSQSRGYEQYF. The CDR3 bases are TGTGCCAGCAGCCAATCCCGGGGGTACGAGCAGTACTTC. V usage is TRBV7-6 and J usage is TRBJ2-7; weak D call: TRBD2 (6 bases). The CDR3 is made up of 13 amino acids. Germline V CDR1 and CDR2: SGHVS, FNYEAQ. Trimming stripped 5 bases from V and 4 bases from J, with 12 bases between.

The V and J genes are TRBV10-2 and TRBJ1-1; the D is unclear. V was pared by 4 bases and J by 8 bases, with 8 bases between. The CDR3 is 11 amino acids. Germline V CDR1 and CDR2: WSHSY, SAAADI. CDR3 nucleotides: TGCGCCAGCAGTGGTAGCGCAGAAGCTTTCTTT. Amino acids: CASSGSAEAFF.

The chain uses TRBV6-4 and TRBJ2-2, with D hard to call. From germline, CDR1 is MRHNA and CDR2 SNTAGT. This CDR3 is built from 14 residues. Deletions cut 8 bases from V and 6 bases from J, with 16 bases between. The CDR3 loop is CASSRSTVPGELFF. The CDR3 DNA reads TGTGCCAGCTCTCGCTCCACAGTCCCCGGGGAGCTGTTTTTT.

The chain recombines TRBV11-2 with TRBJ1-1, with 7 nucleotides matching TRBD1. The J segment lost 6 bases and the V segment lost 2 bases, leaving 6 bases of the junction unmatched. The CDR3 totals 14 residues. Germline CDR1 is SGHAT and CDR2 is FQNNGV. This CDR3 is CASSLQGVDAEAFF. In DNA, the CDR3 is TGTGCCAGCAGCTTACAGGGGGTGGATGCTGAAGCTTTCTTT.

CDR3 sequence (DNA): TGTGCCAGCAGCTTTGGGCAGGGGAGCACAGATACGCAGTATTTT. Translation: CASSFGQGSTDTQYF. The chain uses TRBV7-9 and TRBJ2-3; possible D gene TRBD1, 6 bases. CDR1 SEHNR and CDR2 FQNEAQ come from the germline V gene (reference sequence). V was shortened by 3 bases and J by 0 bases, with 10 bases between the two germline ends. The CDR3 is 15 amino acids.

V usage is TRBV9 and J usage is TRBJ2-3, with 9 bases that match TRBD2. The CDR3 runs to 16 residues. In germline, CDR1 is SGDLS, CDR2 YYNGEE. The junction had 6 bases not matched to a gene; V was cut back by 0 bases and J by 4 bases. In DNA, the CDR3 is TGTGCCAGCAGCGTAGGTCGCGGGGGGGCATCAGATACGCAGTATTTT. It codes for CASSVGRGGASDTQYF.

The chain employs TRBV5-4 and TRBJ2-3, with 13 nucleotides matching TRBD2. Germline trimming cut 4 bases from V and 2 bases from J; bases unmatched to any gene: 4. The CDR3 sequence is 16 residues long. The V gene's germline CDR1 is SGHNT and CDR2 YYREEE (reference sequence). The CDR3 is CASSRTSGRVTDTQYF. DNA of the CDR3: TGTGCCAGCAGCCGGACTAGCGGGAGAGTCACAGATACGCAGTATTTT.

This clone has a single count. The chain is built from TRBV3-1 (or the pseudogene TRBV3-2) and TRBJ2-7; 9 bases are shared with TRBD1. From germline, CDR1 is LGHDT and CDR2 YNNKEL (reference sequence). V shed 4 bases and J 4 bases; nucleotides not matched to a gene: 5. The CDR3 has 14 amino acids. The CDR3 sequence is CASSPGQGQYEQYF. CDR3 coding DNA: TGTGCCAGCAGCCCGGGACAGGGCCAGTACGAGCAGTACTTC.

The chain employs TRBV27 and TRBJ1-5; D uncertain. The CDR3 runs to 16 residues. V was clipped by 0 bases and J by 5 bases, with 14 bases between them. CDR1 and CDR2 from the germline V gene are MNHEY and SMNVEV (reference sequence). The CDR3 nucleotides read TGTGCCAGCAGTTTATCCTTTAGAGGGAACTATCAGCCCCAGCATTTT. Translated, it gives CASSLSFRGNYQPQHF.

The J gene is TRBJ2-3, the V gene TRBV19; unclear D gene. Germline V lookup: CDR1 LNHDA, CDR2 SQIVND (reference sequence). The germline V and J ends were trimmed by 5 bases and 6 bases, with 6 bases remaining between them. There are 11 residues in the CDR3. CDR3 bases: TGTGCCAGTAGTCTGTCCGATACGCAGTATTTT. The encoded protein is CASSLSDTQYF. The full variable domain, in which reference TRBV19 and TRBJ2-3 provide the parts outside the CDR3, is DGGITQSPKYLFRKEGQNVTLSCEQNLNHDAMYWYRQDPGQGLRLIYYSQIVNDFQKGDIAEGYSVSREKKESFPLTVTSAQKNPTAFYLCASSLSDTQYFGPGTRLTVL.

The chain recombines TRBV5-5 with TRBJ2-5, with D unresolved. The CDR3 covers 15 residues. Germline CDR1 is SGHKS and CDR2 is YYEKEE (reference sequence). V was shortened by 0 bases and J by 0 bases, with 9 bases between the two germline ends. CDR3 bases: TGTGCCAGCAGCTTGGACTTTGTGTACCAAGAGACCCAGTACTTC. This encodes CASSLDFVYQETQYF.

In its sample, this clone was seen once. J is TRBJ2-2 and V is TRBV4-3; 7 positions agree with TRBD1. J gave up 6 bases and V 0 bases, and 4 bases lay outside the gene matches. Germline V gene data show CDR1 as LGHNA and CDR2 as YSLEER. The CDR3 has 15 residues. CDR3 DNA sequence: TGCGCCAGCAGCCAAGATGAGGGGGCGCCCGGGGAGCTGTTTTTT. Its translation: CASSQDEGAPGELFF.

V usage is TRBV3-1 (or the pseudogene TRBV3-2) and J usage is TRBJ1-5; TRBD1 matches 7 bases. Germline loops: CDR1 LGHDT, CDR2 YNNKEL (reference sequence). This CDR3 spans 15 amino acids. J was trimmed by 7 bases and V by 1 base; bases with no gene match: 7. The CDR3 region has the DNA TGTGCCAGCAGCCAAGGACTCACAGGGGAGCAGCCCCAGCATTTT. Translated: CASSQGLTGEQPQHF.

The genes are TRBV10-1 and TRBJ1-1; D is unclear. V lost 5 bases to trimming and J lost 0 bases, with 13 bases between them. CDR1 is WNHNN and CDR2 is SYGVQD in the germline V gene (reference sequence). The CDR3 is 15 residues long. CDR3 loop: CASSPTTSLNTEAFF. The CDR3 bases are TGCGCCAGCAGTCCAACGACATCTCTGAACACTGAAGCTTTCTTT.

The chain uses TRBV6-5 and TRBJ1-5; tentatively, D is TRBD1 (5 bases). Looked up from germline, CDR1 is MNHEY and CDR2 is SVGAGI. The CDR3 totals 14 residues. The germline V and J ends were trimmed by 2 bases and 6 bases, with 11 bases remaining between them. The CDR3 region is CASSYRTGGQPQHF. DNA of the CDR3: TGTGCCAGCAGTTACCGTACGGGGGGTCAGCCCCAGCATTTT.

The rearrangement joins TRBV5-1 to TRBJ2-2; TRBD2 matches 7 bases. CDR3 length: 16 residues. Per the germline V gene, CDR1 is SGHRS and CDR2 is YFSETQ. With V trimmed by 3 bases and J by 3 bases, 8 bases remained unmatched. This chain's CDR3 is CASSWGGELDTGELFF. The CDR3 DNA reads TGCGCCAGCAGCTGGGGGGGGGAGTTGGACACCGGGGAGCTGTTTTTT.

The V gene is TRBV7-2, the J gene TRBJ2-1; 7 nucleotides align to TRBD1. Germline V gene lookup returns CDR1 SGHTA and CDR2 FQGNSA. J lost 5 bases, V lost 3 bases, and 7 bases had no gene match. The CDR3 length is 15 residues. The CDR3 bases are TGTGCCAGCAGCTTTTCGGGACAGATTAACAATGAGCAGTTCTTC. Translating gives CASSFSGQINNEQFF.

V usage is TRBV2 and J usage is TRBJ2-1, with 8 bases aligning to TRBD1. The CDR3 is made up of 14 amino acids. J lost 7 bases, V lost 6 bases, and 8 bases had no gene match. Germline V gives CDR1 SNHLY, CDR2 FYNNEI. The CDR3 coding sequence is TGTGCCAGCAGAACGACAGGGGCGGGGAATGAGCAGTTCTTC. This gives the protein CASRTTGAGNEQFF.

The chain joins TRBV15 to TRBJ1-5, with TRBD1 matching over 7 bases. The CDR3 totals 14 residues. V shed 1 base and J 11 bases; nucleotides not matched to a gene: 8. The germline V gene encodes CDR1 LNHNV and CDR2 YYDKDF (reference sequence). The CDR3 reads CATSRGTGDGAQHF. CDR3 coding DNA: TGTGCCACCAGCAGAGGAACAGGGGACGGGGCCCAGCATTTT.

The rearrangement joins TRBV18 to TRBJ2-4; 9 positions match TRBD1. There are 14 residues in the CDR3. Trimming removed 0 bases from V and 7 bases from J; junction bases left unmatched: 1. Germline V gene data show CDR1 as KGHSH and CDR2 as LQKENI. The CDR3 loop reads CASSPPTGGNIQYF. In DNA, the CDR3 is TGTGCCAGCTCACCACCGACAGGGGGGAACATTCAGTACTTC. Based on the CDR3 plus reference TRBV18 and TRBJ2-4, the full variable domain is NAGVMQNPRHLVRRRGQEARLRCSPMKGHSHVYWYRQLPEEGLKFMVYLQKENIIDESGMPKERFSAEFPKEGPSILRIQQVVRGDSAAYFCASSPPTGGNIQYFGAGTRLSVL.

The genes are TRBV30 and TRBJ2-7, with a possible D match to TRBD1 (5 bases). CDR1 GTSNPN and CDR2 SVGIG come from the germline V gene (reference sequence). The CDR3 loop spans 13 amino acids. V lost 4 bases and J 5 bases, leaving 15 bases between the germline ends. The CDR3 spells CAWMGRAPHEQYF. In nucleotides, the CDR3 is TGTGCCTGGATGGGCAGGGCCCCCCACGAGCAGTACTTC.

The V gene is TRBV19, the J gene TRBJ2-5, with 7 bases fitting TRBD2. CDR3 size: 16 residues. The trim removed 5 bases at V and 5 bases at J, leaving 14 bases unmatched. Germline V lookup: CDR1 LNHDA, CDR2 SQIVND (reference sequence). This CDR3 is CASSAPSGGSQETQYF. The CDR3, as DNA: TGTGCCAGTAGTGCCCCTTCGGGCGGGAGCCAGGAGACCCAGTACTTC.